This T cell receptor (beta chain) derives from a study of blood T cell repertoires in COVID-19 (TCRdb year 2020). Turning to the overall study: Collaborator samples came from the United States, Italy and Spain and covered acute and convalescent phases of COVID-19. The dataset comprised deeply sampled blood TCRbeta repertoires from subjects exposed to, actively infected with, or recovered from COVID-19. Nearly every sample came with metadata listing a de-identified subject ID, COVID-19 status, age in years and sex. Samples were obtained from the ongoing ImmuneRACE study (first 160 participants) and from 1,254 subjects provided by 6 global collaborators. Where available, HLA class I and class II types were obtained from metadata supplied by the sample provider rather than from assay-based typing. The prospective study material was composed of cDNA or gDNA derived from T cells, B-cell-depleted T cells, or PBMCs. A freely available public database, intended as a resource for researchers studying the immune response to SARS-CoV-2, is where the repertoires were released.

Based on the germline V gene, the CDR1 and CDR2 sequences are LGHNA and YSLEER. Taken from cysteine to phenylalanine, the CDR3 has 15 residues. The read is trimmed to its CDR3 DNA, 45 bases read in frame from base 1. For this chain, trimming is 1 base at the V end and 5 bases at the J end, and the number of junction bases without a gene match is 5. Note on this clone: Its antigen has not been determined. No base quality values were provided; no much bigger clone lies one nucleotide off.

What the work shows at the level of the full study, not this receptor alone: The amount of clinical and demographic metadata varied by source and participant and was provided uncurated.

In Seattle, one collaborating source enrolled patients while the infection was active and tracked those patients longitudinally over the course of disease. Each collaborating institution followed its own protocols to collect whole blood in K2EDTA tubes. For TCRbeta analysis, collaborator samples were shipped as frozen whole blood, as isolated PBMCs, or as DNA extracted from either sample type. The immunoSEQ Assay, a bias-controlled multiplex PCR, was used to amplify TCRbeta CDR3 regions from genomic DNA. The study's own analysis went as follows. Within the assay, amplification of reference gene primers was used to estimate how many nucleated cells each sample contained. To quantify the absolute abundance of each unique TCRbeta CDR3 rearrangement, sequence reads were collapsed and filtered. For each sample, productive Simpson clonality was calculated as the square root of Simpson's diversity index across productive rearrangements. TCRdb carries this immuneACCESS record with in-frame sequences only. Its versions omit some clonotypes, under half of them owing to an unresolved V gene in the studies checked, with the rest unexplained. From that table come the V and J calls and clone size; the DNA was used to work out D and trimming. Counted in this sample were 150,000 to 200,000 clones; just over 90% of them appeared once. In total, the top ten clones hold around 2% of the sample.

The TCR originated in an older woman with COVID-19, enrolled during active disease. The chain is encoded by TRBV4-3 joined to TRBJ2-7, with 10 bases matching TRBD1. The sample taken for sequencing was peripheral blood. This receptor has the CDR3 CASSQVRDRGDEQYF. Here is the DNA: TGCGCCAGCAGCCAAGTCCGGGACAGGGGCGACGAGCAGTACTTC.